Listed here are 21 T cell receptor beta chains from one sample, sequenced in a study of cytomegalovirus exposure and HLA in healthy donors. PCR was performed using 60 Vbeta and 13 Jbeta primers. TCRdb's copy holds only in-frame clones and misses some; the assay was immunoSEQ multiplex PCR. This table has more than 100,000 clones, around 80% appearing once. Specimen: PBMCs. These TCRs come from a young woman in good health and CMV-seropositive.

The chain couples TRBV2 to TRBJ1-4, with 7 bases fitting TRBD1. V gave up 8 bases and J gave up 8 bases; unmatched junction bases: 5. CDR3 length equals 12 residues. The V gene's germline CDR1 is SNHLY and CDR2 FYNNEI. The CDR3 loop reads CASAQGGEKLFF. The CDR3 nucleotides are TGTGCCAGCGCGCAGGGGGGAGAAAAACTGTTTTTT.

This sequence joins TRBV7-8 and TRBJ1-6; D might be TRBD1 (5 bases). CDR3 length: 15 residues. Trimming pared 0 bases from V and 7 bases from J, leaving 10 bases between. The germline gives CDR1 SGHVS, CDR2 FQNEAQ. The CDR3 loop is CASSLALTANSPLHF. CDR3 in DNA: TGTGCCAGCAGCTTAGCGCTGACAGCGAATTCACCCCTCCACTTT.

This clone was seen just once. The V gene is TRBV5-4, the J gene TRBJ2-3; a possible D gene is TRBD2 (7 bases). Trimming pared 4 bases from V and 2 bases from J, leaving 20 bases between. Per the germline V gene, CDR1 is SGHNT and CDR2 is YYREEE (reference sequence). This CDR3 is 17 amino acids long. In DNA form, the CDR3 reads TGTGCCAGCAGCCGAAAGGGGGGGCGGGGTATCACAGATACGCAGTATTTT. The encoded protein is CASSRKGGRGITDTQYF. The whole variable domain, filled in from reference TRBV5-4 and TRBJ2-3, reads ETGVTQSPTHLIKTRGQQVTLRCSSQSGHNTVSWYQQALGQGPQFIFQYYREEENGRGNFPPRFSGLQFPNYSSELNVNALELDDSALYLCASSRKGGRGITDTQYFGPGTRLTVL.

The CDR3, as DNA: TGTGCCACCAGCCCCGGGACAGGTCCCGGTGAGCAGTTCTTC. Its protein is CATSPGTGPGEQFF. This chain uses TRBV2 with TRBJ2-1, with 8 bases fitting TRBD1. Germline lookup yields CDR1 SNHLY and CDR2 FYNNEI. The CDR3 runs to 14 residues. Trimming removed 10 bases from V and 9 bases from J; junction bases left unmatched: 14.

The chain links TRBV27 to TRBJ1-5; the D gene is possibly TRBD1 (6 bases). Trimming pared 6 bases from V and 0 bases from J, leaving 18 bases between. Per the germline V gene, CDR1 is MNHEY and CDR2 is SMNVEV (reference sequence). The CDR3 length is 17 residues. The CDR3 loop is CASSPVDSLNSNQPQHF. The CDR3 nucleotides read TGTGCCAGCAGCCCAGTGGACAGTCTCAATAGCAATCAGCCCCAGCATTTT.

This clone was seen once. The V gene is TRBV5-6, the J gene TRBJ1-2; 9 nucleotides agree with TRBD1. The CDR3 contains 13 residues. V was pared by 7 bases and J by 8 bases, with 9 bases of the junction left unmatched. Germline CDR1 reads SGHDT; CDR2 reads YYEEEE. CDR3 sequence (DNA): TGTGCCAGCGCCCGGGACAGGGAGAAGGGCTACACCTTC. Encoded protein: CASARDREKGYTF.

This chain links TRBV9 with TRBJ2-3; no clear D gene. V lost 0 bases and J lost 2, with 7 bases in between. CDR3 length: 14 amino acids. The V gene's germline CDR1 is SGDLS and CDR2 YYNGEE. The CDR3 loop is CASSVAPNTDTQYF. CDR3 DNA: TGTGCCAGCAGCGTAGCACCTAACACAGATACGCAGTATTTT.

J is TRBJ1-2 and V is TRBV21-1; TRBD1 is taken as the D call from the table, unchecked against the DNA. TRBV21-1 corresponds to a pseudogene. The CDR3 has 17 residues. CDR3 region: CASSSTFRDTANYGYTF. DNA for the CDR3: TGTGCCAGCAGCTCAACCTTCCGGGACACAGCTAACTATGGCTACACCTTC.

The rearrangement joins TRBV28 to TRBJ2-1; tentative D call: TRBD2 (5 bases). The CDR3 spans 12 residues. Germline values: CDR1 MDHEN, CDR2 SYDVKM. V gave up 6 bases and J gave up 8 bases, with 11 bases separating them. CDR3 in DNA: TGTGCCAGCAGCCTGGGGAGTTATGAGCAGTTCTTC. It codes for CASSLGSYEQFF.

This chain joins TRBV5-1 and TRBJ2-7; D not certain. The CDR3 spans 11 residues. Trimming stripped 3 bases from V and 3 bases from J, with 4 bases between. Germline lookup yields CDR1 SGHRS and CDR2 YFSETQ. The CDR3: CASSSLYEQYF. CDR3 bases: TGCGCCAGCAGCTCCCTCTACGAGCAGTACTTC.

V and J are TRBV7-2 and TRBJ2-3; 9 bases line up with TRBD2. V shed 5 bases, J shed 8 bases, and the junction held 14 bases outside the gene matches. CDR1 and CDR2 (germline): SGHTA, FQGNSA. CDR3 length equals 16 residues. The CDR3 sequence: CASSQRQREARATQYF. For the CDR3, the DNA is TGTGCCAGCAGCCAGAGGCAGCGGGAGGCCCGGGCTACGCAGTATTTT. Combining the CDR3 with reference TRBV7-2 and TRBJ2-3 gives the whole variable domain GAGVSQSPSNKVTEKGKDVELRCDPISGHTALYWYRQSLGQGLEFLIYFQGNSAPDKSGLPSDRFSAERTGGSVSTLTIQRTQQEDSAVYLCASSQRQREARATQYFGPGTRLTVL.

The chain employs TRBV7-9 and TRBJ2-3; TRBD1 matches at 9 bases. V lost 6 bases to trimming and J lost 2 bases; unmatched junction nucleotides: 15. The length of the CDR3 is 18 residues. CDR1 and CDR2 from the germline V gene are SEHNR and FQNEAQ (reference sequence). The CDR3 here is CASRLGQGAGFNTDTQYF. The CDR3 region has the DNA TGTGCCAGCAGGTTGGGACAGGGAGCGGGGTTCAACACAGATACGCAGTATTTT. The whole variable domain, filled in from reference TRBV7-9 and TRBJ2-3, reads DTGVSQNPRHKITKRGQNVTFRCDPISEHNRLYWYRQTLGQGPEFLTYFQNEAQLEKSRLLSDRFSAERPKGSFSTLEIQRTEQGDSAMYLCASRLGQGAGFNTDTQYFGPGTRLTVL.

This clone was picked up a small number of times. The V call is TRBV27, the J call TRBJ2-1; TRBD2 aligns across 8 bases. The germline CDR1 and CDR2 sequences are MNHEY and SMNVEV (reference sequence). The CDR3 sequence is 16 residues long. V shed 0 bases and J 2 bases; nucleotides not matched to a gene: 3. For the CDR3, the DNA is TGTGCCAGCAGTTTATCAGCGGGGGAGACCTACAATGAGCAGTTCTTC. The encoded protein is CASSLSAGETYNEQFF.

The V call is TRBV28, the J call TRBJ2-7; 10 bases agree with TRBD1. The CDR3 is 16 amino acids. Germline values: CDR1 MDHEN, CDR2 SYDVKM. V trimming: 6 bases; J trimming: 3 bases; junction bases outside the gene matches: 11. The CDR3 coding sequence is TGTGCCAGCAGCACACCGCCGGGACAGGGGTACTACGAGCAGTACTTC. This sequence encodes CASSTPPGQGYYEQYF.

J is TRBJ2-5 and V is TRBV7-9; D perhaps matches TRBD1 (6 bases). The CDR3 runs to 12 residues. Germline V gene sequence: CDR1 SEHNR, CDR2 FQNEAQ (reference sequence). V lost 5 bases to trimming and J lost 5 bases, with 9 bases between them. CDR3 nucleotides: TGTGCCAGCAGCCGCGACAGGGAGACCCAGTACTTC. Its protein is CASSRDRETQYF. The whole variable domain, filled in from reference TRBV7-9 and TRBJ2-5, reads DTGVSQNPRHKITKRGQNVTFRCDPISEHNRLYWYRQTLGQGPEFLTYFQNEAQLEKSRLLSDRFSAERPKGSFSTLEIQRTEQGDSAMYLCASSRDRETQYFGPGTRLLVL.

DNA for the CDR3: TGTGCCAGCAGGGACAGGGTGATAACTAATGAAAAACTGTTTTTT. Encoded protein: CASRDRVITNEKLFF. The chain combines TRBV6-1 with TRBJ1-4, with 8 bases that match TRBD1. V was pared by 6 bases and J by 1 base, with 4 bases of the junction left unmatched. This CDR3 contains 15 residues. Per germline, CDR1 MNHNS and CDR2 SASEGT.

The V and J genes are TRBV6-1 and TRBJ2-5, with 10 bases matching TRBD1. The junction had 8 bases not matched to a gene; V was cut back by 5 bases and J by 5 bases. This CDR3 is built from 15 residues. Germline CDR1 reads MNHNS; CDR2 reads SASEGT. The CDR3 coding sequence is TGTGCCAGCAGTCCTTTGACAGGGGGCCTCGAGACCCAGTACTTC. As protein: CASSPLTGGLETQYF.

This rearrangement joins TRBV29-1 to TRBJ2-5; 10 nucleotides align to TRBD1. Trimming took 6 bases from V and 4 from J; bases not matched to a gene: 11. This CDR3 has 15 residues. CDR1 and CDR2 (germline): SQVTM, ANQGSEA. CDR3 loop: CSVRLGQGLRETQYF. The CDR3 region has the DNA TGCAGCGTCCGTTTGGGACAGGGGCTCCGAGAGACCCAGTACTTC.

V usage is TRBV15 and J usage is TRBJ2-3; 10 bases map to TRBD2. In germline, CDR1 is LNHNV, CDR2 YYDKDF (reference sequence). V trimming: 1 base; J trimming: 4 bases; junction bases outside the gene matches: 5. This CDR3 region has 16 residues. CDR3 sequence reads: CATSRGSGRAPDTQYF. For the CDR3, the DNA is TGTGCCACCAGCAGAGGAAGCGGGAGGGCCCCAGATACGCAGTATTTT.

This chain links TRBV5-1 with TRBJ1-1; possibly TRBD1 for D (5 bases). The CDR3 covers 15 residues. V lost 2 bases, J lost 4 bases, and 15 bases lay in between. Germline V gene data show CDR1 as SGHRS and CDR2 as YFSETQ. CDR3 amino acids: CASSFFGAGSTEAFF. CDR3 DNA: TGCGCCAGCAGCTTTTTTGGGGCGGGGAGCACTGAAGCTTTCTTT.

This clone was found a few times. The chain has TRBV9 and TRBJ2-7; TRBD2 is a possible D gene (5 bases). CDR3 size: 14 residues. V lost 3 bases to trimming and J lost 5 bases, with 15 bases between them. The germline V gene encodes CDR1 SGDLS and CDR2 YYNGEE. Written as DNA, the CDR3 is TGTGCCAGCAGCGGTCCTTTCGGGATCCACGAGCAGTACTTC. Amino acid sequence: CASSGPFGIHEQYF.